The T cell receptor (beta chain) described here comes from a study of cytomegalovirus exposure and HLA in healthy donors. The CDR3 is 15 residues long. Per the germline V gene, CDR1 is LNHNV and CDR2 is YYDKDF (reference sequence). With 0 bases removed from V and 10 bases from J, the gap between germline ends came to 16 bases. Researchers ran the PCR with 60 Vbeta and 13 Jbeta primers. Only in-frame clones appear in the TCRdb table, and some are missing; sequencing was by immunoSEQ multiplex PCR. In the table there are approximately 170,000 clones, about 76% of which are singletons. Overall study findings and caveats: For most subjects, TCR beta sequences were reported to predict HLA-A and HLA-B alleles with accuracy. Compared with the roughly 700-donor mean, an Asian-associated ancestry cluster reportedly had fewer N-insertions, according to a later analysis.

About this clone itself: What it recognizes is unknown.

The sequencing sample was made of PBMCs. This chain connects TRBV15 to TRBJ1-5; perhaps TRBD1 as D (6 bases). The sequence derives from a woman aged 18 to 35 in good health and CMV-seropositive. The CDR3 region is CATSRDTRGQGPQHF. The CDR3 bases are TGTGCCACCAGCAGAGATACCAGGGGACAAGGACCCCAGCATTTT.